This T cell receptor (beta chain) was retrieved from a study of shared clonotypes between healthy human individuals (dated by TCRdb to 2018 to 2021). General notes on the study: A couple of women and three men aged 18 to 49 years were included in the cohort. To estimate repertoire size and how much clonotypes are shared between individuals, the study performed deep sequencing of blood TCR repertoires from a few healthy adults. Different laboratories and diverse techniques were used to prepare libraries and sequence TCR repertoires, to increase sequencing depth and limit assay-specific biases. Each donor's leukapheresis produced roughly between roughly 0.85 and 9.5 billion PBMCs.

Using the deep immunoSEQ assay, TCR CDR3 regions were amplified from genomic DNA by multiplex PCR. Extracted genomic DNA from each cell subset was distributed evenly across all wells of several immunoSEQ 96-well plates, and each plate was treated as a replicate. For unsorted PBMC, each replicate PCR was loaded with roughly 330 ng genomic DNA, equivalent to some 27,000 T cell genomes. Ten immunoSEQ deep assay plates were used to sequence the unsorted PBMC genomic DNA. Purified libraries were quantified with a Qubit 3.0 fluorometer, sized on a Bioanalyzer 2100, and re-quantified with the KAPA Library Quantification kit. A separate single-read 150-cycle Illumina NextSeq 550 flow cell was used to sequence each immunoSEQ 96-well plate. The study's processing was this. Because the immunoSEQ output included only junctional sequences and no quality scores, the filtering could not be the same as the filtering used for full-length reads. Sequences were annotated with PyIR, a Python wrapper for IgBLAST v1.9, using IMGT germline references to assign V/J genes and CDR3. Any read was removed if the V/J assignment was weak (E-value above 1e-6), the CDR3 was missing, or the read contained stop codons, out-of-frame junctions, or ambiguous translated residues. V3J clonotypes were defined by identical inferred V gene, J gene, and CDR3 amino acid sequence. To compute the percentage overlap between repertoires, the number of shared unique clonotypes was divided by the size of the smaller repertoire. Repertoire richness was assessed with RTK rarefaction, the Chao1 estimator, and Recon v2.1 estimates of unobserved clonotypes. TCRdb stores this immuneACCESS table with in-frame sequences only. Part of the clones is absent; in the studies checked, under half of the shortfall reflects unresolved V genes, and no reason is known for the rest. For V, J and clone size, that table is used; D and trimming come from the DNA. This sample comprises about 490,000 clones, about 79% of them detected only once. The ten largest account for roughly 13% of the sample.

The donors were healthy, HIV-negative adults who had no recently reported acute infections or vaccinations. Every donor was a Caucasian adult residing in Nashville, Tennessee, USA. For unsorted samples, tens of millions of PBMCs were counted, and genomic DNA was extracted using the QIAamp DNA Blood Mini kit. Blood was collected by leukapheresis, and PBMCs were isolated by Ficoll-Histopaque density gradient centrifugation and then cryopreserved in liquid nitrogen vapor phase. The CDR3 measures 18 amino acids from cysteine to phenylalanine. Kept here is only the CDR3 DNA, which spans 54 bases and is read in frame from base 1. After removal of 3 bases from V and 6 bases from J, the junction retains 13 bases not matched to a gene. Sequences SGHTS (CDR1) and YDEGEE (CDR2) are obtained from the germline V gene. Points the paper makes about the study in general: Sampling was restricted to blood, and TCR repertoires in tissues likely differ from the TCR repertoires found in blood. Pairwise subsampling indicated that sequencing depth was expected to affect the degree of clonotype sharing among donors. Because the study included only a small number of donors, the genetic and exposure-history diversity represented was limited.

This clone was detected once. The clone's antigen remains unknown. Base quality data are lacking; no much larger clone is found one base away. The sequencing sample was made of PBMCs. The origin of this receptor is a woman between 40 and 55 years old in good health. Some clones in this sample may be carry-over from other donors' samples. The chain links TRBV5-8 with TRBJ2-1; 12 central bases correspond to TRBD2. CDR3 region: CASSSLAGGAKIGNEQFF. The sequence in DNA is TGTGCCAGCAGCTCGCTAGCGGGAGGGGCAAAGATAGGCAATGAGCAGTTCTTC.